These T cell receptor beta chains were read from a single sample in a study of blood T cells in healthy people across ages. TCRdb ran MiXCR on the 5' RACE reads and lists one entry per CDR3 protein. The sample holds 910,000 or so distinct CDR3 sequences, 45% to 60% seen once. Sequencing input: blood. The receptors stem from a woman aged 55-69 years in good health. The CDR3 runs from the conserved cysteine through the conserved F or W. The order of the fields is J gene, clone size, V gene, D gene, CDR3 DNA, CDR3 protein. A D gene is named only where the DNA matches it firmly. The size field is filled for only some rows; it gives once, few, many or a size class.

TRBJ2-5,few,TRBV6-5,-,TGTGCCAGCAGTTACTCGCCCCCGAGGGGTACAGGTATAAAAGAGACCCAGTACTTC,CASSYSPPRGTGIKETQYF
TRBJ1-2,-,TRBV9,-,TGTGCCAGCAGCCCTGGAAGTACTAACTATGGCTACACCTTC,CASSPGSTNYGYTF
TRBJ2-7,-,TRBV7-6,TRBD2,TGTGCCAGCAGCACCCCACAGTGGGGACTAGTGTACTCCTACGAGCAGTACTTC,CASSTPQWGLVYSYEQYF
TRBJ2-3,-,TRBV30,TRBD2,TGTGCCTGGATTAAGACTAGCGGGCAACAGTATTTT,CAWIKTSGQQYF
TRBJ2-5,-,TRBV12-3/TRBV12-4,TRBD1,TGTGCCAGCAGTCCAGGACAGGCCTCCCAAGAGACCCAGTACTTC,CASSPGQASQETQYF
TRBJ2-1,-,TRBV18,TRBD1,TGTGCCAGCTCACGGGACAGGGCGTACAATGAGCAGTTCTTC,CASSRDRAYNEQFF
TRBJ2-3,-,TRBV6-5,-,TGTGCCAGCAGAACCACATACAGGACAGATACGCAGTATTTT,CASRTTYRTDTQYF
TRBJ2-7,few,TRBV7-2,-,TGTGCCAGCAGCTTGACTACCGTCGGGCAGTACTTC,CASSLTTVGQYF
TRBJ2-5,-,TRBV6-2/TRBV6-3,TRBD2,TGTGCCAGCAGTGGACTAGAACGGCAGTACTTC,CASSGLERQYF
TRBJ2-4,few,TRBV7-9,-,TGTGCCAGCAGCTTAATATTGTCTGACATTCAGTACTTC,CASSLILSDIQYF
TRBJ1-4,-,TRBV6-1,-,TGTGCCAGCAGTCCACGGTTCGACGGGGAAAAACTGTTTTTT,CASSPRFDGEKLFF
TRBJ2-3,few,TRBV7-2,TRBD2,TGTGCCAGCAGCTTAGTACTAGCGGGAGCTGCAGATACGCAGTATTTT,CASSLVLAGAADTQYF
TRBJ1-4,few,TRBV6-5,-,TGTGCCAGCAGTCAAGGGGGTAATGAAAAACTGTTTTTT,CASSQGGNEKLFF
TRBJ2-1,-,TRBV11-3,-,TGTGCCAGCAGCTCCCGGGACGGAGCATACAATGAGCAGTTCTTC,CASSSRDGAYNEQFF
TRBJ1-1,few,TRBV10-3,-,TGTGCCACCCAAGGGGGACTACTGAACACTGAAGCTTTCTTT,CATQGGLLNTEAFF
TRBJ2-1,few,TRBV20-1,TRBD2,TGCAGTGCTAAAACTCCCGGGACTAGCGCCAATGAGCAGTTCTTC,CSAKTPGTSANEQFF
TRBJ2-1,-,TRBV20-1,TRBD2,TGCAGTGCTAGATCTAGCGGGAGACAGTACAATGAGCAGTTCTTC,CSARSSGRQYNEQFF
TRBJ2-7,few,TRBV5-1,-,TGCGCCAGCAGCCCTGATACATTCTACGAGCAGTACTTC,CASSPDTFYEQYF
TRBJ2-5,once,TRBV12-3/TRBV12-4,TRBD2,TGTGCCAGCAGGCTGACTAGCGGCTCCAGGGAGACCCAGTATTTC,CASRLTSGSRETQYF
TRBJ2-7,-,TRBV28,-,TGTGACACCGTGGGGGTGGTCGACGAGCAGTACTTC,CDTVGVVDEQYF
TRBJ2-5,-,TRBV2,TRBD2,TGTGCCAGCAGTGAAGGGACTAGCCCTTCAAGGGAGACCCAGTACTTC,CASSEGTSPSRETQYF
TRBJ2-5,-,TRBV27,TRBD2,TGTGCCAGCAGTTTCCCCTCCACTAGCGGGACTATCGGGGAGCAGTACTTC,CASSFPSTSGTIGEQYF
TRBJ2-6,-,TRBV10-3,TRBD2,TGTGCCATCAGTGGCGGGACTAGTCTTGACTCTGGGGCCAACGTCCTGACTTTC,CAISGGTSLDSGANVLTF
TRBJ2-1,-,TRBV4-2,-,TGTGCCAGCAGCCAAGAAATAGATACCAATGAGCAGTTCTTC,CASSQEIDTNEQFF
TRBJ1-2,-,TRBV5-1,-,TGCGCCAGCAGCTTGGCCTCAGGCCAGCACACCTTC,CASSLASGQHTF
TRBJ2-7,few,TRBV28,TRBD1,TGTGCCAGCAGAGACCCCGGGACAGGGAAGCGCGAGCAGTACTTC,CASRDPGTGKREQYF
TRBJ2-7,-,TRBV7-3,-,TGTGCCAGCAGCCCACGGGGGTCCCTCATCTCCTACGAGCAGTACTTC,CASSPRGSLISYEQYF
TRBJ2-7,-,TRBV27,TRBD2,TGTGCCAGCAGTTATATTAGCGGGAGTCACGAGCAGTACTTC,CASSYISGSHEQYF
TRBJ1-2,-,TRBV4-3,-,TGCGCCAGCAGCCAGGACACGGGGTACTATGGCTACACCTTC,CASSQDTGYYGYTF
TRBJ2-1,-,TRBV4-1,TRBD2,TGCGCCAGCAGCCAAGGGCTAGCGGGAGTCGGTGAGCAGTTCTTC,CASSQGLAGVGEQFF
TRBJ2-6,few,TRBV7-6,-,TGTGCCAGCAGCTCGTGGACGGATGTCTCTGGGGCCAACGTCCTGACTTTC,CASSSWTDVSGANVLTF
TRBJ2-1,-,TRBV10-3,TRBD2,TGTGCCATCAGGGGAGCGGGAGTGGGACGGGATGAGCAGTTCTTC,CAIRGAGVGRDEQFF
TRBJ1-4,once,TRBV10-3,-,TGTGCCATCAGTGAGGCAGGTGCAACTAATGAAAAACTGTTTTTT,CAISEAGATNEKLFF
TRBJ2-7,-,TRBV20-1,-,TGCAGTGCTAGTTCCGGCTACGAGCAGTACTTC,CSASSGYEQYF
TRBJ2-1,-,TRBV4-1,-,TGCGCCAGCAGCCAAAGGACCCAGGATGAGCAGTTCTTC,CASSQRTQDEQFF
TRBJ2-7,-,TRBV12-3/TRBV12-4,TRBD1,TGTGCCAGCAGTTTAATGGACAGGGCCTACGAGCAGTACTTC,CASSLMDRAYEQYF
TRBJ2-3,-,TRBV27,-,TGTGCCAGCAGTTCCGCCCCGACTAAGGTGGGAGATACGCAGTATTTT,CASSSAPTKVGDTQYF
TRBJ2-6,-,TRBV12-3/TRBV12-4,-,TGTGCCAGCAGTCCGAGGGTGGGCAAAGAGCACGTCCTGACTTTC,CASSPRVGKEHVLTF
TRBJ2-4,-,TRBV7-9,-,TGTGCCAGCAGCTGGGAAATTGGGGCTCAAAACATTCAGTACTTC,CASSWEIGAQNIQYF
TRBJ2-5,many,TRBV2,-,TGTGCCAGCAGTGAATTCGAACGCCAAGAGACCCAGTACTTC,CASSEFERQETQYF
TRBJ1-4,-,TRBV4-2,-,TGTGCCAGCAGCCGGGGCATTACTAATGAAAAACTGTTTTTT,CASSRGITNEKLFF
TRBJ2-1,-,TRBV20-1,TRBD2,TGCAGTGCTAGAGATATGCGGCCGAGCGGGGGAGATGAGCAGTTCTTC,CSARDMRPSGGDEQFF
TRBJ2-7,-,TRBV13,-,TGTGCCAGCAGCTCAGGACAGGACTACTCCTACGAGCAGTACTTC,CASSSGQDYSYEQYF
TRBJ2-7,-,TRBV7-3,TRBD2,TGTGCCAGCAGCTCCCCGGGACTAGCGACCCGACACTACGAGCAGTACTTC,CASSSPGLATRHYEQYF